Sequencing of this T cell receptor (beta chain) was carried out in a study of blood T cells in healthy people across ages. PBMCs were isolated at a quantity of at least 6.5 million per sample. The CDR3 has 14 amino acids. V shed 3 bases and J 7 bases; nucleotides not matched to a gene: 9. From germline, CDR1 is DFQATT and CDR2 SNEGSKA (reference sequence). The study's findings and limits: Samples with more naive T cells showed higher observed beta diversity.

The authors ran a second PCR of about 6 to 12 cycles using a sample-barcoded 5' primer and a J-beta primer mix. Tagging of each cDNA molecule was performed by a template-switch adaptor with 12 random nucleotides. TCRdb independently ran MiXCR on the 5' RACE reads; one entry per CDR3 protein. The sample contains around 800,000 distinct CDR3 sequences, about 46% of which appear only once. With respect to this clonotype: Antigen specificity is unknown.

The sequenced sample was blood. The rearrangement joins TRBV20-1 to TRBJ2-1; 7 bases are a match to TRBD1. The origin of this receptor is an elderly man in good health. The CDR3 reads CSASSDRVANEQFF. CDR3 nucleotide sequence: TGCAGTGCTAGTTCAGACAGGGTGGCAAATGAGCAGTTCTTC.